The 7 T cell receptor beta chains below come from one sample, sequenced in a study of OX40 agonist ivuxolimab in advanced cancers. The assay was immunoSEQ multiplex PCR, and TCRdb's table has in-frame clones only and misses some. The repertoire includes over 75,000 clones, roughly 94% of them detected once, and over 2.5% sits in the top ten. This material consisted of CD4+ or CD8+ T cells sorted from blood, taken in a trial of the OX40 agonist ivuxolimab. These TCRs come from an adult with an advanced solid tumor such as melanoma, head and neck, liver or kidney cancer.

This chain's CDR3 is CAISDPPGTGNEQFF. CDR3 coding DNA: TGTGCCATCAGTGACCCTCCGGGGACCGGCAATGAGCAGTTCTTC. The rearrangement uses TRBV10-3 and TRBJ2-1, with D perhaps assigned TRBD1 or TRBD2 (5 bases each). Germline V gives CDR1 ENHRY, CDR2 SYGVKD. Trimming took off 3 bases at V and 6 bases at J, with 15 bases between the two ends. The CDR3 contains 15 residues.

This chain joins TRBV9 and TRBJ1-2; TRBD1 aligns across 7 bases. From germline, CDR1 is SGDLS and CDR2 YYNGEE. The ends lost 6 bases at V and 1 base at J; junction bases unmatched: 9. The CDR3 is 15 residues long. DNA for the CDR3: TGTGCCAGCACAAAAACAGGGGTTCGTAACTATGGCTACACCTTC. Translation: CASTKTGVRNYGYTF.

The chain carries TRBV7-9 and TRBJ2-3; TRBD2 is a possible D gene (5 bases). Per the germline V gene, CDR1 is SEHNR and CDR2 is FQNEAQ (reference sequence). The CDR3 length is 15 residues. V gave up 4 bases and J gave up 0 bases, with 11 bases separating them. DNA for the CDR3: TGTGCCAGCAGCTCGCCGCCGGGAAGCACAGATACGCAGTATTTT. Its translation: CASSSPPGSTDTQYF.

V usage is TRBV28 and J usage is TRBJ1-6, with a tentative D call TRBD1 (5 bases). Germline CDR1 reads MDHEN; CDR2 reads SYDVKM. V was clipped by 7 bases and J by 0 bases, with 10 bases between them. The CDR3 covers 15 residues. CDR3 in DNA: TGTGCCAGCACTGACAGCAGCTCCTATAATTCACCCCTCCACTTT. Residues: CASTDSSSYNSPLHF.

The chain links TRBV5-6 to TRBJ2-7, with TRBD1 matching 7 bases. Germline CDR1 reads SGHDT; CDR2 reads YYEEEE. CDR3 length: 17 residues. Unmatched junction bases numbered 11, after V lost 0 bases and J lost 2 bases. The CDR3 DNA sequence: TGTGCCAGCAGCTTGGGCGACGCTAGGGGACAGACCTACGAGCAGTACTTC. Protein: CASSLGDARGQTYEQYF.

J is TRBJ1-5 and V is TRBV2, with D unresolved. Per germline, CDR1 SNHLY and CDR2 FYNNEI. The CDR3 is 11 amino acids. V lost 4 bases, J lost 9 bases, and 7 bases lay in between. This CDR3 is CASSARGPQHF. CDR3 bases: TGTGCCAGCAGTGCCCGAGGGCCCCAGCATTTT.

The CDR3 loop reads CASSEAGGWNTEAFF. The DNA of the CDR3 is TGTGCCAGCAGTGAAGCCGGGGGTTGGAACACTGAAGCTTTCTTT. This chain links TRBV6-1 with TRBJ1-1, with D perhaps matching TRBD1 (5 bases). V dropped 0 bases and J dropped 1 base, with 9 bases sitting between them. Germline loops: CDR1 MNHNS, CDR2 SASEGT. The CDR3 consists of 15 residues.